By share, the clone carrying this TCR beta chain counts as medium-sized. Its antigen is as yet unknown. This sample was taken from a study of molecular identifiers for immune sequencing clone quantification. V gave up 6 bases and J gave up 3 bases; unmatched junction bases: 9. Germline assignment: CDR1 MDHEN and CDR2 SYDVKM. The CDR3 runs 17 residues. As CD8+CD4-CCR7+CD45RA+ cells, naive CD8 T cells were sorted. Listed TCR primers, together with previously described methods, were used for the bulk TCR libraries. TCRdb redid the calling of the PCR reads with MiXCR, one entry per CDR3 protein. The sample holds roughly 9,700 distinct CDR3 sequences; 15% to 20% are singletons and the top ten take roughly 2%. Whole-study results and caveats: Clones that exceeded 20 RNA copies held over 97% of effector molecules, yet under 1% in naive cells. In cases of identical TCR molecules sharing a barcode, highly expanded clone sizes could be underestimated.

The clonotype was recovered from a human donor in good health. Some libraries in this study had Jurkat cell RNA spiked in. The chain uses TRBV28 and TRBJ1-4; 11 nucleotides align to TRBD1. The sequencing sample was made of naive CD8+ T cells from blood, with Jurkat cell RNA spiked in. Described subset: FACS-sorted CD8+CD4-CCR7+CD45RA+ naive T cells. As DNA, the CDR3 is TGTGCCAGCAGGCTTCGGGACAGGGGGATAGCTAATGAAAAACTGTTTTTT. Encoded protein: CASRLRDRGIANEKLFF.